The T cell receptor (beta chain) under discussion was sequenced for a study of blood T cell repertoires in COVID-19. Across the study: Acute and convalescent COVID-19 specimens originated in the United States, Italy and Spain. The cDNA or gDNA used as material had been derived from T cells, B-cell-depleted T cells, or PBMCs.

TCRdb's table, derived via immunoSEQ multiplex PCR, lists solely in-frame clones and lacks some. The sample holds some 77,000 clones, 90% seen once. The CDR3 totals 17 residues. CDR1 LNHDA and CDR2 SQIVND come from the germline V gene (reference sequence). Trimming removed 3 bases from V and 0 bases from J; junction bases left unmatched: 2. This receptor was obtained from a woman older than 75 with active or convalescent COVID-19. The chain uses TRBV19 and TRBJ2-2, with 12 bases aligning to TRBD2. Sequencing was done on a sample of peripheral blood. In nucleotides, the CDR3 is TGTGCCAGTAGTATTGGACTAGCGGGATCGAACACCGGGGAGCTGTTTTTT. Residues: CASSIGLAGSNTGELFF.